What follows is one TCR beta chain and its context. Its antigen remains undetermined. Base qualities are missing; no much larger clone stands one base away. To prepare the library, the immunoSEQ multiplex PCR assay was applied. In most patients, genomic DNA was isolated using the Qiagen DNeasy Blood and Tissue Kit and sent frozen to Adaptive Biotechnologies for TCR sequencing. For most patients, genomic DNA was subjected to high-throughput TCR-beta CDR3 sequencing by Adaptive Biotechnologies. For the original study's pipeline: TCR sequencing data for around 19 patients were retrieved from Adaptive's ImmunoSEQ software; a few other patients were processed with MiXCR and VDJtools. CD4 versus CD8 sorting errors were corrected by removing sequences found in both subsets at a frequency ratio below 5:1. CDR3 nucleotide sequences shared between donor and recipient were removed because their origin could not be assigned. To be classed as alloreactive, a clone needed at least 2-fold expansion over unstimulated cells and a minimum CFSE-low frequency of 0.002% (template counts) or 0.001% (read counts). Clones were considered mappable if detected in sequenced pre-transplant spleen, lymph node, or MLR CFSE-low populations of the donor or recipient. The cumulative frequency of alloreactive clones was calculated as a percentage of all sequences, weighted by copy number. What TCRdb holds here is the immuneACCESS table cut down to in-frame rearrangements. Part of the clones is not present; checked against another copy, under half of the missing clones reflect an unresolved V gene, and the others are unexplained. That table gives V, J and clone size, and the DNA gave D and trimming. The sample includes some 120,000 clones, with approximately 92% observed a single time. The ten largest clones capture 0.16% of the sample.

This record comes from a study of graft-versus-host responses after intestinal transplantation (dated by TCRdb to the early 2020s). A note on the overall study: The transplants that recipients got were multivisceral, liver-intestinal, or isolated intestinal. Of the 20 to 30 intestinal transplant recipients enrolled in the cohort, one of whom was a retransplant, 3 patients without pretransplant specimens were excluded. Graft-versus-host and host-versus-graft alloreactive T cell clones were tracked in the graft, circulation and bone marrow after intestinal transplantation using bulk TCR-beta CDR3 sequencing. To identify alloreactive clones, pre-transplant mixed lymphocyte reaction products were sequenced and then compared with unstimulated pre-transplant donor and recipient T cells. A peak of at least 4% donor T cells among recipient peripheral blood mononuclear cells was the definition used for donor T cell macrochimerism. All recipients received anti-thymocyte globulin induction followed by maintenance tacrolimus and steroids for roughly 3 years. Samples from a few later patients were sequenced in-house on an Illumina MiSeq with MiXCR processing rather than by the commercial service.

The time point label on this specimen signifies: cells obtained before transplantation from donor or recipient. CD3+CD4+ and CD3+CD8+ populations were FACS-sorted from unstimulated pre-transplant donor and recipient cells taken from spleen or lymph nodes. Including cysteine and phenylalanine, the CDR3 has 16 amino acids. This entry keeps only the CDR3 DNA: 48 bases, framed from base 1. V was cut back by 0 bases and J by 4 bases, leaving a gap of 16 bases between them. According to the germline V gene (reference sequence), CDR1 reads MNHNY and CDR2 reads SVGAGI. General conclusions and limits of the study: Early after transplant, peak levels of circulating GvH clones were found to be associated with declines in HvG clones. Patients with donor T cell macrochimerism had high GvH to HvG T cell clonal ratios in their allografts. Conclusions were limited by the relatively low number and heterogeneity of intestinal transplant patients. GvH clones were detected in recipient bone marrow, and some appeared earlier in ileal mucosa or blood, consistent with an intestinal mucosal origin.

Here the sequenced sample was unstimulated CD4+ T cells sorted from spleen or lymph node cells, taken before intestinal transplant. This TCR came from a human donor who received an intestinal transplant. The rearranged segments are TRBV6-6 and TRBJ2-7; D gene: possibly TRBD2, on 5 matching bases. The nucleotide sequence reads TGTGCCAGCAGTTACTCGGTCCCCGAGTGGGAGTACGAGCAGTACTTC. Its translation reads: CASSYSVPEWEYEQYF.